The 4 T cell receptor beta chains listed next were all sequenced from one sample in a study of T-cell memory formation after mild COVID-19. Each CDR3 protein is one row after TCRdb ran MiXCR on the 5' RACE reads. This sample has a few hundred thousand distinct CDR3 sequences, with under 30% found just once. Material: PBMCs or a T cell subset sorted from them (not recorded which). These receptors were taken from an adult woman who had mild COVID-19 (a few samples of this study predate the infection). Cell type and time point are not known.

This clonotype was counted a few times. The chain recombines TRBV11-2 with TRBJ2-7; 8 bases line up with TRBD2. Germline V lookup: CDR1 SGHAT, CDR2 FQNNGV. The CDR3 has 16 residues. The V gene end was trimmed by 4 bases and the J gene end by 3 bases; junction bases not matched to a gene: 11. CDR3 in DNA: TGTGCCAGCAGCTCCTTAGCGGGACGAAGGGTCTACGAGCAGTACTTC. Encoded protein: CASSSLAGRRVYEQYF.

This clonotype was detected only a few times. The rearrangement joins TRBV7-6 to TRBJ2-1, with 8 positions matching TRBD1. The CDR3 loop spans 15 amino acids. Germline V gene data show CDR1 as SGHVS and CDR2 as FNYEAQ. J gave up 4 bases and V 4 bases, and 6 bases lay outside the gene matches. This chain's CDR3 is CASSSRTGSYNEQFF. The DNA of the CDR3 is TGTGCCAGCAGCTCCCGGACAGGGTCTTACAATGAGCAGTTCTTC.

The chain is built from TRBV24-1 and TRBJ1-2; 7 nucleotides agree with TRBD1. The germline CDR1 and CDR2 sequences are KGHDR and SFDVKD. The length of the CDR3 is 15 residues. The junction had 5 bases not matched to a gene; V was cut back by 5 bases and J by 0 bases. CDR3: CATSGGQKANYGYTF. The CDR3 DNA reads TGTGCCACCAGTGGGGGACAGAAAGCTAACTATGGCTACACCTTC.

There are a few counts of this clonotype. CDR3 residues: CASSQARMLSSYEQYF. CDR3 DNA sequence: TGTGCCAGCAGCCAAGCACGTATGCTTAGCTCCTACGAGCAGTACTTC. This chain uses TRBV4-2 with TRBJ2-7; no clear D. CDR1 and CDR2 from the germline V gene are LGHNA and YNFKEQ. The CDR3 is 16 residues long. Trimming removed 1 base at V and 0 bases at J, with 13 bases between.